This passage covers 24 T cell receptor beta chains from one sample sequenced in a study of blood T cell repertoires in COVID-19. Libraries were prepared by immunoSEQ multiplex PCR; TCRdb keeps only in-frame clonotypes and omits some of them. The sample carries some 200,000 clones, 88% recorded once. Sample: peripheral blood. The receptors derive from a man between 65 and 80 years old with acute or convalescent COVID-19.

CDR3 region: CASSHGTGVSYEQYF. The DNA of the CDR3 is TGCGCCAGCAGCCACGGGACAGGGGTCTCCTACGAGCAGTACTTC. The genes are TRBV4-3 and TRBJ2-7; 10 positions agree with TRBD1. Germline V CDR1 and CDR2: LGHNA, YSLEER. V lost 3 bases and J lost 0; bases outside the gene matches: 2. This CDR3 has 15 residues.

On this clone: At one end the junction does not follow the germline gene, possibly because of a read error. In DNA form, the CDR3 reads TGCAGCGTTCAGGGGGCTTTAGGCTTT. This encodes CSVQGALGF. This rearrangement joins TRBV29-1 to TRBJ1-1; the match to TRBD1 covers 8 bases. CDR3 length: 9 residues. From germline, CDR1 is SQVTM and CDR2 ANQGSEA.

This clone has only one observation. The chain joins TRBV9 to TRBJ2-5; D is possibly TRBD2 (6 bases). The CDR3 spans 15 residues. Trimming cost V 0 bases and J 5 bases, with 14 bases left between them. Germline V gives CDR1 SGDLS, CDR2 YYNGEE. The CDR3 sequence is CASSVAGGLKETQYF. CDR3 bases: TGTGCCAGCAGCGTAGCTGGGGGGTTGAAGGAGACCCAGTACTTC.

The gene calls are TRBV4-1 and TRBJ1-2; TRBD1 matches at 7 bases. This CDR3 has 15 residues. V shed 1 base and J 6 bases; nucleotides not matched to a gene: 8. CDR1 is MGHRA, CDR2 YSYEKL, per germline. CDR3 amino acids: CASSQVPTGLHGYTF. The DNA of the CDR3 is TGCGCCAGCAGCCAAGTGCCGACAGGGTTGCATGGCTACACCTTC.

The chain carries TRBV5-1 and TRBJ2-7; D remains unclear. Germline V gene data show CDR1 as SGHRS and CDR2 as YFSETQ. Trimming cost V 0 bases and J 3 bases, with 10 bases left between them. The CDR3 sequence is 14 residues long. The CDR3 coding sequence is TGCGCCAGCAGCTTGGGTTTCCGCGGCTACGAGCAGTACTTC. It codes for CASSLGFRGYEQYF.

This rearrangement joins TRBV19 to TRBJ2-1, with TRBD1 matching over 8 bases. CDR1 and CDR2 (germline): LNHDA, SQIVND (reference sequence). Trimming took 5 bases from V and 0 from J; bases not matched to a gene: 9. The CDR3 covers 17 residues. As DNA, the CDR3 is TGTGCCAGTAGTCTGGGACAGGCTCTTAGCTCCTACAATGAGCAGTTCTTC. Translating it yields CASSLGQALSSYNEQFF.

CDR3 residues: CASSLRFGDTQYF. CDR3 coding DNA: TGTGCCAGCAGCCTGAGATTTGGAGATACGCAGTATTTT. The chain combines TRBV7-3 with TRBJ2-3; D gene ambiguous. The CDR3 consists of 13 residues. The V end lost 5 bases, the J end lost 5 bases, and 11 bases lay between the germline ends. CDR1 is SGHTA, CDR2 FQGTGA, per germline.

The chain is built from TRBV2 and TRBJ1-4; TRBD1 agrees at 7 bases. The CDR3 contains 13 residues. J lost 5 bases, V lost 11 bases, and 8 bases had no gene match. Germline loops: CDR1 SNHLY, CDR2 FYNNEI. This CDR3 reads CAGKQGWNEKLFF. CDR3 DNA sequence: TGTGCCGGCAAACAGGGGTGGAATGAAAAACTGTTTTTT.

The chain joins TRBV2 to TRBJ2-7, with D maybe TRBD2 (6 bases). Per germline, CDR1 SNHLY and CDR2 FYNNEI. CDR3 length: 14 residues. The V gene lost 8 bases and the J gene lost 3 bases, with 17 bases spanning the gap. The CDR3, as DNA: TGTGCCAGCTCCAAAAGGCAGGGACTCTACGAGCAGTACTTC. As protein: CASSKRQGLYEQYF.

The chain carries TRBV15 and TRBJ2-3; the D is unclear. The ends were cut back, 1 base at V and 8 bases at J, with 10 bases in the middle. The V gene's germline CDR1 is LNHNV and CDR2 YYDKDF (reference sequence). This CDR3 contains 13 residues. CDR3 region: CATSRVRSGTQYF. As DNA, the CDR3 is TGTGCCACCAGCAGAGTGCGGAGTGGTACGCAGTATTTT. Full variable domain (outside the CDR3, taken from reference TRBV15 and TRBJ2-3): DAMVIQNPRYQVTQFGKPVTLSCSQTLNHNVMYWYQQKSSQAPKLLFHYYDKDFNNEADTPDNFQSRRPNTSFCFLDIRSPGLGDTAMYLCATSRVRSGTQYFGPGTRLTVL.

V usage is TRBV6-6 and J usage is TRBJ1-5, with unresolved D. Trimming shortened V by 0 bases and J by 4 bases, and 13 bases separated the two germline ends. The CDR3 is made up of 16 amino acids. Germline V gene lookup returns CDR1 MNHNY and CDR2 SVGAGI (reference sequence). The CDR3 region is CASSYSAQTVNQPQHF. In DNA form, the CDR3 reads TGTGCCAGCAGTTACTCAGCCCAAACCGTGAATCAGCCCCAGCATTTT.

The DNA of the CDR3 is TGTGCCAGTAGTATGACTCCGGACAGGGACGCTGGAAACACCATATATTTT. Translated: CASSMTPDRDAGNTIYF. The chain carries TRBV19 and TRBJ1-3; 8 nucleotides agree with TRBD1. From germline, CDR1 is LNHDA and CDR2 SQIVND (reference sequence). CDR3 length: 17 amino acids. The J segment lost 2 bases and the V segment lost 3 bases, leaving 9 bases of the junction unmatched. Together with reference TRBV19 and TRBJ1-3, the CDR3 gives the full variable domain: DGGITQSPKYLFRKEGQNVTLSCEQNLNHDAMYWYRQDPGQGLRLIYYSQIVNDFQKGDIAEGYSVSREKKESFPLTVTSAQKNPTAFYLCASSMTPDRDAGNTIYFGEGSWLTVV.

V gene TRBV30 combines with J gene TRBJ2-2; the match to TRBD1 covers 10 bases. The CDR3 has 15 residues. Per germline, CDR1 GTSNPN and CDR2 SVGIG (reference sequence). V gave up 2 bases and J gave up 4 bases; unmatched junction bases: 4. The CDR3 loop reads CAWSWGQGFTGELFF. In DNA form, the CDR3 reads TGTGCCTGGAGTTGGGGACAGGGGTTCACCGGGGAGCTGTTTTTT.

This chain uses TRBV7-8 with TRBJ1-3; weak D call: TRBD1 (5 bases). CDR1 is SGHVS, CDR2 FQNEAQ, per germline. This CDR3 is built from 14 residues. V was shortened by 5 bases and J by 2 bases, with 10 bases between the two germline ends. CDR3 bases: TGTGCCAGCAGCCCCAGGGAAACTGGAAACACCATATATTTT. Translated, it gives CASSPRETGNTIYF.

V and J are TRBV5-1 and TRBJ2-7; possibly TRBD2 for D (6 bases). The CDR3 spans 14 residues. Trimming shortened V by 3 bases and J by 6 bases, and 16 bases separated the two germline ends. CDR1 and CDR2 (germline): SGHRS, YFSETQ. The CDR3 DNA sequence: TGCGCCAGCAGCTCAGGAGGGGCCGGTCGCGAGCAGTACTTC. Protein: CASSSGGAGREQYF.

The chain uses TRBV4-2 and TRBJ2-2; D gene ambiguous. The V end was cut by 0 bases, the J end by 1 base, with 12 bases between. This CDR3 contains 17 residues. Per the germline V gene, CDR1 is LGHNA and CDR2 is YNFKEQ. CDR3 bases: TGTGCCAGCAGCCAAGACTCAAACAGAATGAACACCGGGGAGCTGTTTTTT. Translating it yields CASSQDSNRMNTGELFF.

The chain is built from TRBV7-9 and TRBJ1-3, with TRBD1 as a possible D gene (5 bases). This CDR3 comprises 16 residues. The germline CDR1 and CDR2 sequences are SEHNR and FQNEAQ (reference sequence). V was pared by 2 bases and J by 0 bases, with 11 bases between. This CDR3 reads CASSLYTGVSGNTIYF. CDR3 nucleotides: TGTGCCAGCAGCTTATATACAGGCGTCTCTGGAAACACCATATATTTT. Full variable domain (remainder filled in from reference TRBV7-9 and TRBJ1-3): DTGVSQNPRHKITKRGQNVTFRCDPISEHNRLYWYRQTLGQGPEFLTYFQNEAQLEKSRLLSDRFSAERPKGSFSTLEIQRTEQGDSAMYLCASSLYTGVSGNTIYFGEGSWLTVV.

This chain uses TRBV28 with TRBJ2-7; 7 nucleotides match TRBD1. Germline V gene lookup returns CDR1 MDHEN and CDR2 SYDVKM. The CDR3 covers 12 residues. Germline trimming cut 10 bases from V and 1 base from J; bases unmatched to any gene: 4. The CDR3 nucleotides are TGTGCCACCAACAGGGGATCCTACGAGCAGTACTTC. Its protein is CATNRGSYEQYF.

This clone has a single count. The gene calls are TRBV28 and TRBJ1-1; tentative D call: TRBD1 (5 bases). The CDR3 spans 13 residues. Germline V gene sequence: CDR1 MDHEN, CDR2 SYDVKM. V lost 1 base and J 6 bases, leaving 9 bases between the germline ends. The CDR3 sequence is CASSLYTGAEAFF. In DNA, the CDR3 is TGTGCCAGCAGTTTATATACAGGTGCTGAAGCTTTCTTT. The full variable domain, its missing parts supplied by reference TRBV28 and TRBJ1-1, is DVKVTQSSRYLVKRTGEKVFLECVQDMDHENMFWYRQDPGLGLRLIYFSYDVKMKEKGDIPEGYSVSREKKERFSLILESASTNQTSMYLCASSLYTGAEAFFGQGTRLTVV.

This clone was seen a single time. This rearrangement joins TRBV18 to TRBJ1-4; D uncertain. Trimming stripped 6 bases from V and 7 bases from J, with 15 bases between. The length of the CDR3 is 14 residues. Germline V gene lookup returns CDR1 KGHSH and CDR2 LQKENI. CDR3: CASSLPGLPEKLFF. CDR3 nucleotide sequence: TGTGCCAGCTCCCTCCCCGGGTTGCCTGAAAAACTGTTTTTT.

The chain is built from TRBV10-3 and TRBJ2-7, with 9 bases fitting TRBD2. In germline, CDR1 is ENHRY, CDR2 SYGVKD. CDR3 length equals 15 residues. Unmatched junction bases numbered 12, after V lost 10 bases and J lost 2 bases. CDR3 region: CASRASGNGAYEQYF. CDR3 sequence (DNA): TGTGCCAGCCGGGCTAGCGGGAATGGGGCCTACGAGCAGTACTTC.

This clone was counted only a few times. CDR3 nucleotide sequence: TGTGCCAGCAGCTCCACAGGGTATGGCGGGGAGCTGTTTTTT. It encodes CASSSTGYGGELFF. This chain uses TRBV5-4 with TRBJ2-2; possible D gene TRBD1, 6 bases. The CDR3 length is 14 residues. V was cut by 3 bases and J by 7 bases, with 13 bases left in between. Per the germline V gene, CDR1 is SGHNT and CDR2 is YYREEE (reference sequence). Full variable domain (remainder filled in from reference TRBV5-4 and TRBJ2-2): ETGVTQSPTHLIKTRGQQVTLRCSSQSGHNTVSWYQQALGQGPQFIFQYYREEENGRGNFPPRFSGLQFPNYSSELNVNALELDDSALYLCASSSTGYGGELFFGEGSRLTVL.

This clone has just a few counts. The chain combines TRBV7-9 with TRBJ1-6, with 10 bases fitting TRBD1. Trimming removed 4 bases from V and 6 bases from J; junction bases left unmatched: 3. CDR1 and CDR2 (germline): SEHNR, FQNEAQ (reference sequence). The CDR3 consists of 15 residues. The CDR3 bases are TGTGCCAGCAGCTCAGGGACAGGGGCTAATTCACCCCTCCACTTT. It is translated as CASSSGTGANSPLHF.

On this clone: This CDR3 is also generated by other DNA sequences in the sample. The CDR3 protein is CASSSGTGGSGANVLTF. The CDR3 DNA reads TGTGCCAGTAGCTCCGGGACAGGGGGCTCTGGGGCCAACGTCCTGACTTTC. The chain has TRBV19 and TRBJ2-6; the match to TRBD1 covers 11 bases. The ends lost 6 bases at V and 0 bases at J; junction bases unmatched: 4. There are 17 residues in the CDR3. CDR1 LNHDA and CDR2 SQIVND come from the germline V gene (reference sequence). The entire variable domain, with the rest obtained from reference TRBV19 and TRBJ2-6, is as follows: DGGITQSPKYLFRKEGQNVTLSCEQNLNHDAMYWYRQDPGQGLRLIYYSQIVNDFQKGDIAEGYSVSREKKESFPLTVTSAQKNPTAFYLCASSSGTGGSGANVLTFGAGSRLTVL.